These 3 T cell receptor beta chains originate from one sample sequenced in a study of shared clonotypes between healthy human individuals. This table comes from immunoSEQ multiplex PCR, and its TCRdb copy is limited to in-frame clones, with some not included. The table lists millions of clones, 90% to 95% of them singletons. What was sequenced was naive CD4+ T cells from PBMCs. Subset denoted: CD45RA+ positively selected. Receptors were obtained from a young man in good health. Some clones in this sample may be carry-over from other donors' samples.

The V and J genes are TRBV28 and TRBJ1-2; D is undetermined. V gave up 3 bases and J gave up 6 bases, with 8 bases separating them. This CDR3 contains 12 residues. Germline CDR1 is MDHEN and CDR2 is SYDVKM. In DNA form, the CDR3 reads TGTGCCAGCAGTTTGAGGGCCCATGGCTACACCTTC. It is translated as CASSLRAHGYTF.

This chain uses TRBV9 with TRBJ2-1; D is uncertain. The CDR3 spans 16 residues. The germline V and J ends were trimmed by 1 base and 2 bases, with 13 bases remaining between them. Per the germline V gene, CDR1 is SGDLS and CDR2 is YYNGEE. The CDR3 is CASSVIGPSTYNEQFF. The CDR3 DNA reads TGTGCCAGCAGCGTAATCGGGCCCTCCACCTACAATGAGCAGTTCTTC.

The chain uses TRBV19 and TRBJ2-7, with TRBD2 matching over 7 bases. Trimming cost V 5 bases and J 3 bases; bases outside gene matches: 7. Germline V lookup: CDR1 LNHDA, CDR2 SQIVND (reference sequence). The CDR3 sequence is 14 residues long. The CDR3 loop reads CASSLQRGGYEQYF. CDR3 nucleotide sequence: TGTGCCAGTAGTCTCCAGCGGGGTGGCTACGAGCAGTACTTC.